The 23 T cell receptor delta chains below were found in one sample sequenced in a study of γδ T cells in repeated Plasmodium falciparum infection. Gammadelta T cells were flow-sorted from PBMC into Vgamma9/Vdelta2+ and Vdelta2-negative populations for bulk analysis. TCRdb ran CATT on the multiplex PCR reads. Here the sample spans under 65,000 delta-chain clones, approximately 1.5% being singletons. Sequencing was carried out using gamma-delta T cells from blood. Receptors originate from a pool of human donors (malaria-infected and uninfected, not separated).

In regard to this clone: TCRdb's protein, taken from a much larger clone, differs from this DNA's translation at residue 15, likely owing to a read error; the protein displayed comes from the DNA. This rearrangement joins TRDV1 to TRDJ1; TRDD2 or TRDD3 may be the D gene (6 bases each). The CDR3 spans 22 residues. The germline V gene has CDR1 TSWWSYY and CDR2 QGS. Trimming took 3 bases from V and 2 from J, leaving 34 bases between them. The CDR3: CALGDHHYFFHWAAFRTDKLIF. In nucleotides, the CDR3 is TGTGCTCTTGGGGACCATCACTACTTCTTTCACTGGGCCGCCTTCCGTACCGATAAACTCATCTTT.

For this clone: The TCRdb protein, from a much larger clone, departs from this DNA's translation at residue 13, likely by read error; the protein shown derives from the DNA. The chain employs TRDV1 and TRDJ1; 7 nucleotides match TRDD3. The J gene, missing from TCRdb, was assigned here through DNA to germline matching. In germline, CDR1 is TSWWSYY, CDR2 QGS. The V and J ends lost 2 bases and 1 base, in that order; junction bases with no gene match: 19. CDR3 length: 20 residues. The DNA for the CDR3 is TGTGCTCTTGGGGAATCCGACTGGGGATCCTTCAACGCCCTCACCGATAAACTCATCTTT. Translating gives CALGESDWGSFNALTDKLIF.

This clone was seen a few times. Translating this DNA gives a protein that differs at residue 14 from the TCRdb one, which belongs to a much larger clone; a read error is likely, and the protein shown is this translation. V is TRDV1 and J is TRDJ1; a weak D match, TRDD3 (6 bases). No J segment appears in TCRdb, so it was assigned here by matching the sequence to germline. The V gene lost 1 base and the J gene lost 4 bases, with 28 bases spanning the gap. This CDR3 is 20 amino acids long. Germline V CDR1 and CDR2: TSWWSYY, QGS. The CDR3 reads CALGEPGALRSGGPSDKLIF. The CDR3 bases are TGTGCTCTTGGGGAACCGGGGGCCCTACGCTCCGGGGGACCAAGCGATAAACTCATCTTT.

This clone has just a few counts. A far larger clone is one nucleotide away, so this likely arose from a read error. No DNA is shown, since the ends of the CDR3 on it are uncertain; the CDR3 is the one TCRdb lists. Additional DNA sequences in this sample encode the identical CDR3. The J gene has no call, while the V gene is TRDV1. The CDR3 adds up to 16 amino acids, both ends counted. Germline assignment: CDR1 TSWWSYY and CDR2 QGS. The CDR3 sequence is CALLIFPTPYVCRLIF.

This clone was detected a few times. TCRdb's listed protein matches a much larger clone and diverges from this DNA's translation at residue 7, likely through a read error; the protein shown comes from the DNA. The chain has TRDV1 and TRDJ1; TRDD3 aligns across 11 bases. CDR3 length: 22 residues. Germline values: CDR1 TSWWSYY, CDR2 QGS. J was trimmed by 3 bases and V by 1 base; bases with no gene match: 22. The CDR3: CALGEPARSSYWGIKVADKLIF. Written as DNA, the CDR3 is TGTGCTCTTGGGGAACCCGCGAGGTCTTCCTACTGGGGGATAAAGGTGGCCGATAAACTCATCTTT.

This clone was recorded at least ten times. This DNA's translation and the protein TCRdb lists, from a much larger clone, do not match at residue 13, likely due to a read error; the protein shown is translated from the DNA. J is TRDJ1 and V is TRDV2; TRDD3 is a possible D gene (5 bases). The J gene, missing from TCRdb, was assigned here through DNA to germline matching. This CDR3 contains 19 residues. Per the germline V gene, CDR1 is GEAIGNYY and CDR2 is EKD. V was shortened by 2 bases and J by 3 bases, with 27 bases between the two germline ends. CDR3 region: CACDIGGHGKDYGADKLIF. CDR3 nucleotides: TGTGCCTGTGACATCGGGGGCCATGGGAAGGATTATGGCGCCGATAAACTCATCTTT.

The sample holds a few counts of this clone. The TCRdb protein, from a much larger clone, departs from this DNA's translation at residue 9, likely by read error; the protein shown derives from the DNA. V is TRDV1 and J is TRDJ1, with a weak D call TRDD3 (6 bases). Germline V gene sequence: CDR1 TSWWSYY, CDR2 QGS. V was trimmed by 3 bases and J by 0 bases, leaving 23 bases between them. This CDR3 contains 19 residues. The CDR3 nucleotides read TGTGCTCTTGGGGACGGGGATCCTATGCCATGGGGGTACACCGATAAACTCATCTTT. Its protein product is CALGDGDPMPWGYTDKLIF.

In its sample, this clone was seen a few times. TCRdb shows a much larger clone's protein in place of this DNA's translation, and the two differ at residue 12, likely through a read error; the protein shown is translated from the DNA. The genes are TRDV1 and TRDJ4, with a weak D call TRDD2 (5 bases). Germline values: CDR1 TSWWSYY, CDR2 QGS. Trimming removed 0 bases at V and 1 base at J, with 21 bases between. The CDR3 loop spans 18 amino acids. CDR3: CALGELTLRRYTVRPLIF. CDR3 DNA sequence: TGTGCTCTTGGGGAACTTACCCTACGGCGCTACACAGTCAGACCCCTGATCTTT.

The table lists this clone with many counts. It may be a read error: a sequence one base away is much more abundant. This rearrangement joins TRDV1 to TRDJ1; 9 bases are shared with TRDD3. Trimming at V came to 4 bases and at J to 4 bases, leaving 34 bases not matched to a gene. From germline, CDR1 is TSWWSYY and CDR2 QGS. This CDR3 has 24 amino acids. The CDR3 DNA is TGTGCTCTTGGGGCGGCCCCTTCCCCTCTGCTCCGTACTGGGGGACACGCCTTCCTCGATAAACTCATCTTT. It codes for CALGAAPSPLLRTGGHAFLDKLIF.

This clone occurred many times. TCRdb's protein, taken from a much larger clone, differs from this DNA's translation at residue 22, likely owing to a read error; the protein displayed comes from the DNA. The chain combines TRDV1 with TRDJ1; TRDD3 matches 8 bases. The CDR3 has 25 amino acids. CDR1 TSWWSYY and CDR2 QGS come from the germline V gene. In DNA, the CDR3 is TGTGCTCTTGGGGAACTAGGACCCCCCTTAGGGCCCCTCGACTGGGGGGAATTGTACACCGATAGACTCATCTTT. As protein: CALGELGPPLGPLDWGELYTDRLIF.

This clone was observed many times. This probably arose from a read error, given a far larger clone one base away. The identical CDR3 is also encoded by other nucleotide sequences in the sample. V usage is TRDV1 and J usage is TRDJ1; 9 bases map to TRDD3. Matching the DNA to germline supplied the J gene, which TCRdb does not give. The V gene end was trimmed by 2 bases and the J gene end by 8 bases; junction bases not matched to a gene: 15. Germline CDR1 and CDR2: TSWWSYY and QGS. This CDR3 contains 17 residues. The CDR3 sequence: CALGEIPSFTGGAKLIF. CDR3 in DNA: TGTGCTCTTGGGGAAATCCCTTCCTTCACTGGGGGAGCCAAACTCATCTTT.

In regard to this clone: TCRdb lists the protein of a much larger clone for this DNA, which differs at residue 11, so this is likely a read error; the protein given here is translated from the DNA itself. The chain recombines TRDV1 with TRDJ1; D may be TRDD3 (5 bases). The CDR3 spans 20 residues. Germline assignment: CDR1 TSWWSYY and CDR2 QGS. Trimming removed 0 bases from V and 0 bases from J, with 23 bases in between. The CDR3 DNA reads TGTGCTCTTGGGGAACTCTCGGAATACTGGAGGATAGGGTACACCGATAAACTCATCTTT. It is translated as CALGELSEYWRIGYTDKLIF.

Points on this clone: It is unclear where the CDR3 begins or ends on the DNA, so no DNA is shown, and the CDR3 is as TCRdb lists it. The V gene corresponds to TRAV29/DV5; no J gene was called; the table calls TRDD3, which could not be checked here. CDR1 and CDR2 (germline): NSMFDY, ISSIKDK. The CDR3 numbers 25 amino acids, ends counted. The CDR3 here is CSVLLCSKLAFPDAWGPPYTDKLIF.

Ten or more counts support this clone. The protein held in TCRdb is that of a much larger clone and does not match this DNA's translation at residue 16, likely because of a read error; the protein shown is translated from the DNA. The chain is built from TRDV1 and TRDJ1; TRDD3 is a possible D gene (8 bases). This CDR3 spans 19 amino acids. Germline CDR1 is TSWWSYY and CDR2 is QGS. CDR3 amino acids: CALGDVVPTLLGAPDELIF. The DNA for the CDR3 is TGTGCTCTTGGGGACGTGGTTCCTACGCTACTGGGGGCTCCCGATGAACTCATCTTT.

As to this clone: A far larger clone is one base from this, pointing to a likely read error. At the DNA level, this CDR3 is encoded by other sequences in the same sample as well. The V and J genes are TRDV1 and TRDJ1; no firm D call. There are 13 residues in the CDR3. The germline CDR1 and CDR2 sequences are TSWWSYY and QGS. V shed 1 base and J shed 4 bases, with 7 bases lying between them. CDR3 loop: CALGEPPSDKLIF. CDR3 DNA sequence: TGTGCTCTTGGGGAACCCCCTAGCGATAAACTCATCTTT.

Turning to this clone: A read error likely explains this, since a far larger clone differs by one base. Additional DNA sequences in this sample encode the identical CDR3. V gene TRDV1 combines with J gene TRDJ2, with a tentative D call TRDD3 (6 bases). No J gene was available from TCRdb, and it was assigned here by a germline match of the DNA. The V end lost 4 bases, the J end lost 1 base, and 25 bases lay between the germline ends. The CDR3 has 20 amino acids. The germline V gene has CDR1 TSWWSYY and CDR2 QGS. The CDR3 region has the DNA TGTGCTCTTGGGGGCCACCGCTTCCAATTGGGGGGCCTTTTGACAGCACAACTCTTCTTT. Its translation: CALGGHRFQLGGLLTAQLFF.

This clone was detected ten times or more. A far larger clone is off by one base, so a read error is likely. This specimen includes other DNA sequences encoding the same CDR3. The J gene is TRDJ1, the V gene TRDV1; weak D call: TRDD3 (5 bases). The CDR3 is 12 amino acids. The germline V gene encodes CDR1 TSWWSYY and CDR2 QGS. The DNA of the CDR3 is TGCGCTCTTGGGGAATTGCGGTATAAACTCATCTTT. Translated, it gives CALGELRYKLIF.

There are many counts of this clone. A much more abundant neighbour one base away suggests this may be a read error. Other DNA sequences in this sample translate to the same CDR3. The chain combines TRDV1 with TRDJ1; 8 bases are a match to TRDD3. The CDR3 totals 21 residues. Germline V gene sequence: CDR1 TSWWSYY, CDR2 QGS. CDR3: CALGELAFPNTGGTYTDKLIF. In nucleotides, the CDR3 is TGTGCTCTTGGGGAATTGGCCTTCCCGAATACTGGGGGCACTTACACCGACAAACTCATCTTT.

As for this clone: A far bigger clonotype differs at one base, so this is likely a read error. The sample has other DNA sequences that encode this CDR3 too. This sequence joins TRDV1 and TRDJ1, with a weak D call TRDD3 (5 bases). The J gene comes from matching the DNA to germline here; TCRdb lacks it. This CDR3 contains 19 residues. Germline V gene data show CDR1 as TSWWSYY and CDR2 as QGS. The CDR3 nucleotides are TGTGCCCTTGGGTACCTAACGAGGGGACCCCCCGGGAGCACCGATAAACTCATCTTT. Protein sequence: CALGYLTRGPPGSTDKLIF.

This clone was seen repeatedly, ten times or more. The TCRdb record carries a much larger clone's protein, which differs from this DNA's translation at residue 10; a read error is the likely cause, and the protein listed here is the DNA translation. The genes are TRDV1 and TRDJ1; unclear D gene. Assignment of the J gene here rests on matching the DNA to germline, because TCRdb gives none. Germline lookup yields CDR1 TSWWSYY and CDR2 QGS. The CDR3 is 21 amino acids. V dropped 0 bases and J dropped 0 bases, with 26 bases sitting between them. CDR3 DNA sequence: TGTGCTCTTGGGGAACTGGCGGTGGCGGAATCCTCAAGGTGGTACACCGATAAACTCATCTTT. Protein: CALGELAVAESSRWYTDKLIF.

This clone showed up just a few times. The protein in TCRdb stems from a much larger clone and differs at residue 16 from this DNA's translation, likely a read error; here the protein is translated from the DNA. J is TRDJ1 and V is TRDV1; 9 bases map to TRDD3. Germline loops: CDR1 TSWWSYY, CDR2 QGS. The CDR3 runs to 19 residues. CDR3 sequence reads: CALGEPATLGDPNTDELIF. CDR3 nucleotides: TGTGCTCTTGGGGAACCCGCCACCCTGGGGGATCCGAACACCGATGAACTCATCTTT.

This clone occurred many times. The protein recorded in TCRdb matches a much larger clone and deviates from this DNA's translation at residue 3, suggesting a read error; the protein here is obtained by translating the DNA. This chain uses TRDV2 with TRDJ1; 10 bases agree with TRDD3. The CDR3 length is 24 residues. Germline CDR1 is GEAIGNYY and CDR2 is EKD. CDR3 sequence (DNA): TGTGCCCGTGACACAACCGGGCTAGGACTGGGGGATCCGAGGCCGGGGACAGGCACCGATAAACTCATCTTT. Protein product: CARDTTGLGLGDPRPGTGTDKLIF.

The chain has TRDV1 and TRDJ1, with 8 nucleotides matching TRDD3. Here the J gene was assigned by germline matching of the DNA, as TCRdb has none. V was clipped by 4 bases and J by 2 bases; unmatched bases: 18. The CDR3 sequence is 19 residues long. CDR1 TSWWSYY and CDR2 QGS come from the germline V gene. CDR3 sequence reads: CALGVHVGGGGFSTDKLIF. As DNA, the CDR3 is TGTGCTCTTGGGGTCCATGTAGGGGGTGGGGGATTCTCTACCGATAAACTCATCTTT.